This T cell receptor (beta chain) was recorded in a study of blood T cell repertoires in COVID-19. The assay was immunoSEQ multiplex PCR, and TCRdb's table has in-frame clones only and misses some. The table records some 150,000 clones, around 90% of them present only once. V was cut by 5 bases and J by 4 bases, with 10 bases left in between. The length of the CDR3 is 13 residues. From germline, CDR1 is LNHDA and CDR2 SQIVND (reference sequence). Sequenced material: peripheral blood. This chain uses TRBV19 with TRBJ2-3; TRBD1 is a possible D gene (5 bases). This receptor was identified in a human donor in a cohort sampled during active COVID-19. As DNA, the CDR3 is TGTGCCAGTAGTCAGGGAATACCAGATACGCAGTATTTT. This gives the protein CASSQGIPDTQYF. The full variable domain, its missing parts supplied by reference TRBV19 and TRBJ2-3, is DGGITQSPKYLFRKEGQNVTLSCEQNLNHDAMYWYRQDPGQGLRLIYYSQIVNDFQKGDIAEGYSVSREKKESFPLTVTSAQKNPTAFYLCASSQGIPDTQYFGPGTRLTVL.